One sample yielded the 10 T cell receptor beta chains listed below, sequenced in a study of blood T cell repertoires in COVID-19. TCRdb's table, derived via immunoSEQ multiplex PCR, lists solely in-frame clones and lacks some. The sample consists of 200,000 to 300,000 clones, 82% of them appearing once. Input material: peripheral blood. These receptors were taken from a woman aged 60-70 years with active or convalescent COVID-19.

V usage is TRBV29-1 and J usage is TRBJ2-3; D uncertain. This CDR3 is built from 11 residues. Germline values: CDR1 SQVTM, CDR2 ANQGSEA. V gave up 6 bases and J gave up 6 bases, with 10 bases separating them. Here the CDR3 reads CSVVKSDTQYF. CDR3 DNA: TGCAGCGTCGTTAAATCCGATACGCAGTATTTT.

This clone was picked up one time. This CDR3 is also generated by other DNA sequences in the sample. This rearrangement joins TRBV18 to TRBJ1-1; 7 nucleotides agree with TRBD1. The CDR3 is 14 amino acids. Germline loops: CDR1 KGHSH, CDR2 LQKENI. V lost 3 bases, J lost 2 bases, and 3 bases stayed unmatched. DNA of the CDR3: TGTGCCAGCTCACCGGGGACAGCTAACACTGAAGCTTTCTTT. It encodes CASSPGTANTEAFF.

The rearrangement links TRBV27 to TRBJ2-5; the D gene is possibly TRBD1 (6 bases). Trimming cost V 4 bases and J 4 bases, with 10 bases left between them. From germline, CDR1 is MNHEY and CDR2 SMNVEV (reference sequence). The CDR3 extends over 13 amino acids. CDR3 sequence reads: CASSSLDRETQYF. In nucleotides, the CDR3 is TGTGCCAGCAGTTCCCTGGACAGAGAGACCCAGTACTTC.

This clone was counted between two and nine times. CDR3 nucleotide sequence: TGTGCCAGCAGGGCCCTCGGGGCCTACGAGCAGTACTTC. This gives the protein CASRALGAYEQYF. The chain combines TRBV2 with TRBJ2-7, with a possible D match to TRBD2 (5 bases). Trimming took off 6 bases at V and 2 bases at J, with 11 bases between the two ends. Germline V gives CDR1 SNHLY, CDR2 FYNNEI. The CDR3 has 13 amino acids.

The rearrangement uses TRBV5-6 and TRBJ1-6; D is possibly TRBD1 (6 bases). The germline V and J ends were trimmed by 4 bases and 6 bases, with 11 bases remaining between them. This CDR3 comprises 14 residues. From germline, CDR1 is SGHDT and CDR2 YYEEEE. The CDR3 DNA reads TGTGCCAGCAGCGCCTACAGGGCTAATTCACCCCTCCACTTT. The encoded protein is CASSAYRANSPLHF.

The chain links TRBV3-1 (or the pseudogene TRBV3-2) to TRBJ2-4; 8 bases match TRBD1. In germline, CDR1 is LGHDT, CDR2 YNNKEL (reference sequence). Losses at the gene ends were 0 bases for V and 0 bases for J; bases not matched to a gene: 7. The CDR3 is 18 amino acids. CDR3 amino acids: CASSQEGDRGLAKNIQYF. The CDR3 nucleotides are TGTGCCAGCAGCCAAGAAGGAGACAGGGGCCTAGCCAAAAACATTCAGTACTTC.

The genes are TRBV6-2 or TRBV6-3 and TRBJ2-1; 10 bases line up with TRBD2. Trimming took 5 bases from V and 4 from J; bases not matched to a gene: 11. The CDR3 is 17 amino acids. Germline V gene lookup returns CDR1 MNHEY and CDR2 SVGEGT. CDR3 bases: TGTGCCAGCAGTCCCCACTCACTAGCGGGGAGATACAATGAGCAGTTCTTC. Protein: CASSPHSLAGRYNEQFF.

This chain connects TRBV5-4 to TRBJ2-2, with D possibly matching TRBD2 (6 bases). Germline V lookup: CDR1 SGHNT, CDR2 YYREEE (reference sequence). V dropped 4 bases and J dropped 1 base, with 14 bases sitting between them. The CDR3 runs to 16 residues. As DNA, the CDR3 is TGTGCCAGCAGCCAAAGACTAGGGGTGAACACCGGGGAGCTGTTTTTT. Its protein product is CASSQRLGVNTGELFF.

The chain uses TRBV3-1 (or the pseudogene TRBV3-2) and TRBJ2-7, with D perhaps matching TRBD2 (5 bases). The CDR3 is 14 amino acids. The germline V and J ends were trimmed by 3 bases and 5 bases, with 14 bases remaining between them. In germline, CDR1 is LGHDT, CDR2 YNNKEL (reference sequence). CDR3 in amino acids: CASSQAGAVNEQYF. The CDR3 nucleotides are TGTGCCAGCAGCCAGGCGGGCGCTGTCAACGAGCAGTACTTC.

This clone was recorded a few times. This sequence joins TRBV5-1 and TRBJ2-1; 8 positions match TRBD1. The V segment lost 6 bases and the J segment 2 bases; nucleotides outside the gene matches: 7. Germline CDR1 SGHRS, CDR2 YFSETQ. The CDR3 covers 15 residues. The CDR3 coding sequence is TGCGCCAGCACCCCGAACAGGGGGGCCTACAATGAGCAGTTCTTC. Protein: CASTPNRGAYNEQFF.